This is a list of T cell receptor beta chains from one sample in a study of cytomegalovirus exposure and HLA in healthy donors. Here immunoSEQ multiplex PCR was the method, and the copy in TCRdb shows in-frame clones only, minus some. The sample carries 250,000 to 350,000 clones, 86% recorded once. Specimen: PBMCs. The receptors come from a man in his forties in good health and CMV-seropositive. Each CDR3 is given with its conserved first and last residue. Fields, in order: D gene, J gene, V gene, clone size, CDR3 DNA, CDR3 protein. The D gene is left open where the match is weak. Some rows mark clone size as missing; the rest say once, few, many or name a class of expanded clone.

d_gene: .
j_gene: TRBJ1-1
v_gene: TRBV7-9
abundance: .
CDR3nt: TGTGCCAGCAGCTTAGGGTTCGGGCAGGGGGAAGCTTTCTTT
CDR3aa: CASSLGFGQGEAFF

d_gene: .
j_gene: TRBJ2-1
v_gene: TRBV7-3
abundance: .
CDR3nt: TGTGCCAGCAGCTTTGCAGGGTCTAGCTACAATGAGCAGTTCTTC
CDR3aa: CASSFAGSSYNEQFF

d_gene: TRBD2
j_gene: TRBJ2-3
v_gene: TRBV2
abundance: .
CDR3nt: TGTGCCAGCAGTGGGCGCGGGAGATCAGATACGCAGTATTTT
CDR3aa: CASSGRGRSDTQYF

d_gene: .
j_gene: TRBJ1-2
v_gene: TRBV28
abundance: .
CDR3nt: TGTGCCAGCAGGCGGCAGCCGATCTATGGCTACACCTTC
CDR3aa: CASRRQPIYGYTF

d_gene: TRBD1
j_gene: TRBJ2-7
v_gene: TRBV19
abundance: .
CDR3nt: TGTGCCAGTAGTAGATCGACAGGGGGTTCCTCTTACGAGCAGTACTTC
CDR3aa: CASSRSTGGSSYEQYF

d_gene: .
j_gene: TRBJ2-4
v_gene: TRBV7-9
abundance: .
CDR3nt: TGTGCCAGCAGCTCGGGGGATTACATTCAGTACTTC
CDR3aa: CASSSGDYIQYF

d_gene: TRBD2
j_gene: TRBJ2-7
v_gene: TRBV5-1
abundance: .
CDR3nt: TGCGCCAGCAGCTTGGGAAGCGGGAGCTCCTACGAGCAGTACTTC
CDR3aa: CASSLGSGSSYEQYF

d_gene: .
j_gene: TRBJ1-2
v_gene: TRBV5-1
abundance: .
CDR3nt: TGCGCCAGCAGCTTTGGGGAGAACTATGGCTACACCTTC
CDR3aa: CASSFGENYGYTF

d_gene: TRBD2
j_gene: TRBJ2-5
v_gene: TRBV5-6
abundance: few
CDR3nt: TGTGCCAGCAGCTTAGTCGGGAGGGGGGGTCAAGAGACCCAGTACTTC
CDR3aa: CASSLVGRGGQETQYF

d_gene: TRBD2
j_gene: TRBJ2-7
v_gene: TRBV7-9
abundance: .
CDR3nt: TGTGCCAGCGCCGAGGGACTAGCGGGAGGCGAGCAGTACTTC
CDR3aa: CASAEGLAGGEQYF

d_gene: .
j_gene: TRBJ1-1
v_gene: TRBV2
abundance: .
CDR3nt: TGTGCCAGCAGTCCAGGGTTTCCCGCTGAAGCTTTCTTT
CDR3aa: CASSPGFPAEAFF

d_gene: TRBD1
j_gene: TRBJ1-4
v_gene: TRBV19
abundance: .
CDR3nt: TGTGCCAGTACGGGACAGGGTGACGAAAAACTGTTTTTT
CDR3aa: CASTGQGDEKLFF

d_gene: TRBD1
j_gene: TRBJ2-4
v_gene: TRBV7-9
abundance: .
CDR3nt: TGTGCCAGCAGCTTAAGTACAGGGGTGTCCAAAAACATTCAGTACTTC
CDR3aa: CASSLSTGVSKNIQYF

d_gene: .
j_gene: TRBJ1-3
v_gene: TRBV29-1
abundance: .
CDR3nt: TGCAGCGTTGCTTTTGACAAGGCGACCATATATTTT
CDR3aa: CSVAFDKATIYF

d_gene: TRBD1
j_gene: TRBJ2-7
v_gene: TRBV29-1
abundance: .
CDR3nt: TGCAGCGTAGGTGACAGGGGCGTCCACTACGAGCAGTACTTC
CDR3aa: CSVGDRGVHYEQYF

d_gene: .
j_gene: TRBJ1-1
v_gene: TRBV7-3
abundance: .
CDR3nt: TGTGCCAGCAGCTCCGACCCGACAGAGAACACTGAAGCTTTCTTT
CDR3aa: CASSSDPTENTEAFF

d_gene: TRBD1
j_gene: TRBJ1-2
v_gene: TRBV7-9
abundance: .
CDR3nt: TGTGCCAGCAGCTCCAGGGACAGCTATGGCTACACCTTC
CDR3aa: CASSSRDSYGYTF

d_gene: TRBD1
j_gene: TRBJ2-2
v_gene: TRBV15
abundance: .
CDR3nt: TGTGCCACCAGCAGAAGCCCCCGGGACAGCAGCACCGGGGAGCTGTTTTTT
CDR3aa: CATSRSPRDSSTGELFF

d_gene: TRBD1
j_gene: TRBJ1-4
v_gene: TRBV2
abundance: .
CDR3nt: TGTGCCAGCAGTGGGGGGACAGGGGATGAAAAACTGTTTTTT
CDR3aa: CASSGGTGDEKLFF

d_gene: .
j_gene: TRBJ1-5
v_gene: TRBV28
abundance: .
CDR3nt: TGTGCCAGCCAGGGGCTCGATCAGCCCCAGCATTTT
CDR3aa: CASQGLDQPQHF

d_gene: .
j_gene: TRBJ1-5
v_gene: TRBV2
abundance: .
CDR3nt: TGTGCCAGCAGTGATAATGTAGGGAGGAATCAGCCCCAGCATTTT
CDR3aa: CASSDNVGRNQPQHF

d_gene: TRBD2
j_gene: TRBJ2-7
v_gene: TRBV30
abundance: .
CDR3nt: TGTGCCTGGAGTGTACCCCGGACTAGCGGGAGAACATCCCCCTACGAGCAGTACTTC
CDR3aa: CAWSVPRTSGRTSPYEQYF

d_gene: .
j_gene: TRBJ1-1
v_gene: TRBV2
abundance: .
CDR3nt: TGTGCCAGCAAGCAAGGGGTGGGGAACACTGAAGCTTTCTTT
CDR3aa: CASKQGVGNTEAFF

d_gene: .
j_gene: TRBJ1-5
v_gene: TRBV5-1
abundance: .
CDR3nt: TGCGCCAGCAGCTTGAGACCAGGGGAAGATCAGCCCCAGCATTTT
CDR3aa: CASSLRPGEDQPQHF

d_gene: .
j_gene: TRBJ2-2
v_gene: TRBV6-1
abundance: once
CDR3nt: TGTGCCAGCAGTGAAGAGGCAGGGAAAACCGGGGAGCTGTTTTTT
CDR3aa: CASSEEAGKTGELFF

d_gene: .
j_gene: TRBJ1-1
v_gene: TRBV18
abundance: .
CDR3nt: TGTGCCAGCTCACGGCCACCGAACACTGAAGCTTTCTTT
CDR3aa: CASSRPPNTEAFF

d_gene: TRBD2
j_gene: TRBJ2-2
v_gene: TRBV7-3
abundance: .
CDR3nt: TGTGCCAGCAGCCTAGCGGGAGGGTCTCCCAGCACCGGGGAGCTGTTTTTT
CDR3aa: CASSLAGGSPSTGELFF

d_gene: .
j_gene: TRBJ1-4
v_gene: TRBV14
abundance: once
CDR3nt: TGTGCCAGCAGCCAAGATCAAACAGGGTCGCGAGAAAAACTGTTTTTT
CDR3aa: CASSQDQTGSREKLFF

d_gene: TRBD2
j_gene: TRBJ2-5
v_gene: TRBV19
abundance: .
CDR3nt: TGTGCCAGTAGTGATGCGGGAGGGCCCGAAACCTCCAAGCAGTACTTC
CDR3aa: CASSDAGGPETSKQYF